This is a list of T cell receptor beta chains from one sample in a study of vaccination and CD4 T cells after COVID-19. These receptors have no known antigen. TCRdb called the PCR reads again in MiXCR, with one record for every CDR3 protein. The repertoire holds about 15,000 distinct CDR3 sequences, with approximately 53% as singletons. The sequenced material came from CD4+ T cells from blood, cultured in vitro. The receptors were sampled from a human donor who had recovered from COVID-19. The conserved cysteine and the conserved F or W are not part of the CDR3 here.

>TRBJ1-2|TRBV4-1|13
ASSQSPGDTYGYT
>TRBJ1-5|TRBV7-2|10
ASSSTDRTQH
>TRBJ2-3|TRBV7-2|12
ASSGGGPPDTQY
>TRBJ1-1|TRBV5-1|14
ASSLAISQGNTEAF
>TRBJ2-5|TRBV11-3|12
ASSQPGSQETQY
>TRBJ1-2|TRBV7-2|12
ASSLFTGTYGYT
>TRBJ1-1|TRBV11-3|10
ASSSTYSEAF
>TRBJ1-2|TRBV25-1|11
ASTGTSRGGYT
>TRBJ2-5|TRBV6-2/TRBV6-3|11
ASATYGGQTQY
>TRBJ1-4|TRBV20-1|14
SATPMGRGPNEKLF
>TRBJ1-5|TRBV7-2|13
ASSSRGAGPQPQH
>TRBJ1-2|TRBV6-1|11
AISEGGPNGYT
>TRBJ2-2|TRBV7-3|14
ASRPQGLAGAGELF
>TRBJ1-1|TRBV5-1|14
ASSLREQGANTEAF
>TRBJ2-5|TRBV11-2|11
AGSFGYQETQY
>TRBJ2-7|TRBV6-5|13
ASSYRRQPRYEQY
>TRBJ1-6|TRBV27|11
ASSFWADSPLH
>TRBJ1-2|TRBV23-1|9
ASTPPAGYT
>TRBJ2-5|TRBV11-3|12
ASSPRTSGETQY
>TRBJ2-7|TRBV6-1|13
ATRKSGGASYEQY
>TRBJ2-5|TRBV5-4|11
ASSSVQEETQY
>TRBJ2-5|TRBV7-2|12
ASSLQASKETQY
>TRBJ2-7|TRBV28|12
ASGMGGGSYEQY
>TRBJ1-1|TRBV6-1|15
ASSERGYVVLNTEAF